A single sample gave rise to the 18 T cell receptor beta chains below, sequenced in a study of blood T cell repertoires in COVID-19. Sequencing was performed with immunoSEQ multiplex PCR; in TCRdb, only in-frame clones are kept and a portion is missing. The sample shows 200,000 to 300,000 clones, 75% to 90% of them seen only once. The sequencing sample was made of peripheral blood. The receptors derive from a woman between 40 and 50 years old who had recovered from COVID-19.

The chain couples TRBV7-2 to TRBJ2-2, with D maybe TRBD2 (5 bases). Trimming left V 5 bases short and J 1 base short, with 8 bases between. This CDR3 comprises 14 residues. The germline V gene has CDR1 SGHTA and CDR2 FQGNSA. CDR3 sequence reads: CASSLRGNTGELFF. In DNA, the CDR3 is TGTGCCAGCAGCCTCCGGGGGAACACCGGGGAGCTGTTTTTT.

The rearrangement links TRBV7-6 to TRBJ2-3; the match to TRBD2 covers 12 bases. CDR3 length equals 16 residues. Germline CDR1 is SGHVS and CDR2 is FNYEAQ. Trimming took 5 bases from V and 7 from J; bases not matched to a gene: 10. The CDR3 DNA follows: TGTGCCAGCAGCATAACTAGCGGGGGGAGCCGAAATACGCAGTATTTT. Protein: CASSITSGGSRNTQYF.

The chain has TRBV7-2 and TRBJ2-1; tentative D call: TRBD1 (6 bases). This CDR3 spans 15 amino acids. Germline CDR1 reads SGHTA; CDR2 reads FQGNSA. The germline V and J ends were trimmed by 4 bases and 5 bases, with 15 bases remaining between them. DNA for the CDR3: TGTGCCAGCAGCTCCCCCGGGACATACGACAATGAGCAGTTCTTC. Its protein is CASSSPGTYDNEQFF.

The chain has TRBV6-1 and TRBJ2-5, with 12 bases aligning to TRBD1. The CDR3 runs 16 residues. Germline loops: CDR1 MNHNS, CDR2 SASEGT. Losses at the gene ends were 3 bases for V and 5 bases for J; bases not matched to a gene: 7. The CDR3 coding sequence is TGTGCCAGCAGTGATATAAGGGACAGGGGGCTGGAGACCCAGTACTTC. Its protein product is CASSDIRDRGLETQYF.

The V call is TRBV4-1, the J call TRBJ1-1; a weak D match, TRBD1 (5 bases). CDR3 size: 15 residues. Germline V lookup: CDR1 MGHRA, CDR2 YSYEKL. V was clipped by 3 bases and J by 3 bases, with 14 bases between them. The CDR3 loop is CASSQGGTGDTEAFF. CDR3 in DNA: TGCGCCAGCAGCCAGGGTGGGACGGGAGACACTGAAGCTTTCTTT.

The chain uses TRBV27 and TRBJ2-4; 12 positions match TRBD2. From germline, CDR1 is MNHEY and CDR2 SMNVEV (reference sequence). This CDR3 region has 15 residues. V lost 5 bases to trimming and J lost 9 bases; unmatched junction nucleotides: 8. CDR3 protein: CASSPSLAGGGIQYF. The CDR3 region has the DNA TGTGCCAGCAGTCCTTCACTAGCGGGGGGAGGCATTCAGTACTTC.

This clone was counted between two and nine times. The V gene is TRBV27, the J gene TRBJ1-6; 7 bases agree with TRBD1. V was pared by 0 bases and J by 3 bases, with 5 bases of the junction left unmatched. CDR1 and CDR2 (germline): MNHEY, SMNVEV (reference sequence). The CDR3 totals 17 residues. The chain's CDR3 is CASSLSGGRGYNSPLHF. In nucleotides, the CDR3 is TGTGCCAGCAGTTTATCAGGGGGCAGGGGCTATAATTCACCCCTCCACTTT.

The genes are TRBV2 and TRBJ2-3, with D possibly being TRBD1 (5 bases). The CDR3 is 15 residues long. The V gene's germline CDR1 is SNHLY and CDR2 FYNNEI. The V gene lost 3 bases and the J gene lost 4 bases, with 14 bases spanning the gap. For the CDR3, the DNA is TGTGCCAGCAGTGAGGCCCGCTGGGGCGCAGATACGCAGTATTTT. Protein sequence: CASSEARWGADTQYF.

This clone appeared a single time. The V gene is TRBV6-2 or TRBV6-3, the J gene TRBJ1-2, with no clear D. The CDR3 extends over 11 amino acids. The V gene lost 2 bases and the J gene lost 7 bases, with 5 bases spanning the gap. The germline CDR1 and CDR2 sequences are MNHEY and SVGEGT. CDR3 coding DNA: TGTGCCAGCAGTTACAGAGGTGGCTACACCTTC. Its protein is CASSYRGGYTF.

In its sample, this clone was seen once. The chain joins TRBV30 to TRBJ2-2, with TRBD1 identical over 9 bases. The V gene's germline CDR1 is GTSNPN and CDR2 SVGIG (reference sequence). The CDR3 totals 15 residues. The junction had 8 bases not matched to a gene; V was cut back by 2 bases and J by 7 bases. The CDR3 loop reads CAWSPGTGYNGELFF. CDR3 nucleotide sequence: TGTGCCTGGAGTCCCGGGACAGGGTACAACGGGGAGCTGTTTTTT.

The chain employs TRBV18 and TRBJ1-2; 8 bases align to TRBD1. The CDR3 length is 15 residues. CDR1 is KGHSH, CDR2 LQKENI, per germline. V lost 3 bases and J lost 3; bases outside the gene matches: 6. The CDR3 reads CASSPGTGQHYGYTF. CDR3 in DNA: TGTGCCAGCTCACCTGGGACAGGCCAGCACTATGGCTACACCTTC.

This clone was observed a handful of times. The genes are TRBV7-8 and TRBJ1-5; D possibly corresponds to TRBD1 (5 bases). Between the trimmed V and J ends, which lost 5 bases and 9 bases, there was a span of 14 bases. The CDR3 is made up of 13 amino acids. Looked up from germline, CDR1 is SGHVS and CDR2 is FQNEAQ. This chain's CDR3 is CASSAATGLPQHF. CDR3 DNA: TGTGCCAGCAGCGCCGCTACAGGCTTGCCCCAGCATTTT.

This clone is a singleton in its sample. This rearrangement joins TRBV5-1 to TRBJ2-7, with 7 bases aligning to TRBD2. J was trimmed by 0 bases and V by 4 bases; bases with no gene match: 4. Germline CDR1 SGHRS, CDR2 YFSETQ. The CDR3 spans 14 residues. The CDR3 is CASSGSGTSYEQYF. Here the CDR3 DNA reads TGCGCCAGCAGCGGCAGCGGGACCTCCTACGAGCAGTACTTC.

The CDR3 region is CASSQVFFGGTGELFF. The DNA for the CDR3 is TGCGCCAGCAGCCAAGTTTTTTTTGGGGGGACCGGGGAGCTGTTTTTT. V usage is TRBV4-3 and J usage is TRBJ2-2; weak D call: TRBD2 (6 bases). CDR1 is LGHNA and CDR2 is YSLEER in the germline V gene. V lost 1 base, J lost 5 bases, and 14 bases lay in between. This CDR3 contains 16 residues.

The rearrangement links TRBV5-1 to TRBJ1-1, with 10 nucleotides matching TRBD1. Germline V CDR1 and CDR2: SGHRS, YFSETQ. The V gene end was trimmed by 4 bases and the J gene end by 6 bases; junction bases not matched to a gene: 9. CDR3 length: 15 amino acids. Here the CDR3 DNA reads TGCGCCAGCAGCGCCCAGACAGGGGGCTTGGCTGAAGCTTTCTTT. This codes for CASSAQTGGLAEAFF.

The chain uses TRBV6-2 or TRBV6-3 and TRBJ1-5; perhaps TRBD1 as D (5 bases). Trimming removed 6 bases from V and 2 bases from J, with 14 bases in between. Germline CDR1 MNHEY, CDR2 SVGEGT. The CDR3 runs to 15 residues. CDR3 loop: CASSWGGKGNQPQHF. The CDR3 DNA reads TGTGCCAGCAGCTGGGGGGGAAAGGGCAATCAGCCCCAGCATTTT.

This clone came up once. This chain links TRBV9 with TRBJ1-2; 7 bases fit TRBD1. The CDR3 totals 15 residues. Germline V CDR1 and CDR2: SGDLS, YYNGEE. J gave up 4 bases and V 7 bases, and 13 bases lay outside the gene matches. The CDR3 nucleotides read TGTGCCAGCCATACAGGGGCAGATTGGGGCTATGGCTACACCTTC. Its protein product is CASHTGADWGYGYTF.

The chain is built from TRBV18 and TRBJ2-7, with TRBD1 matching over 7 bases. The ends lost 4 bases at V and 3 bases at J; junction bases unmatched: 6. The CDR3 loop spans 14 amino acids. The germline CDR1 and CDR2 sequences are KGHSH and LQKENI. The CDR3 sequence is CASSQGQQFYEQYF. The CDR3 coding sequence is TGTGCCAGCTCACAGGGACAGCAGTTCTACGAGCAGTACTTC. The full variable domain, its missing parts supplied by reference TRBV18 and TRBJ2-7, is NAGVMQNPRHLVRRRGQEARLRCSPMKGHSHVYWYRQLPEEGLKFMVYLQKENIIDESGMPKERFSAEFPKEGPSILRIQQVVRGDSAAYFCASSQGQQFYEQYFGPGTRLTVT.